This T cell receptor beta chain was found in a study of immune heterogeneity within non-small cell lung tumors. Whole-study findings and limits: Largely different high-frequency T-cell receptor beta clonotypes were found between individual patients. High-frequency clones unique to single sites coexisted with identical dominant CDR3 beta clonotypes that recurred across tumor sites within a patient. In tumor regions, T-cell clonality showed a moderate but significant correlation with local tumor mutational burden (R 0.3 to 0.4).

Genomic DNA extracted from bulk tumor tissue served as template. A total of about 0.55 ug was used per sample. Several biopsies were spaced far apart within each primary tumor and obtained as surgery took place. Samples came from untreated patients having curative surgery for newly diagnosed non-small cell lung cancer. Donation came from patients with newly diagnosed non-small cell lung cancer who were having surgery with curative intent. With regard to this clonotype: Antigen unknown.

The TCR beta CDR3 region was amplified by multiplex PCR employing 32 V and 13 J primers. TCRdb called the multiplex PCR reads again in MiXCR, with one record for every CDR3 protein. In the table there are tens of thousands of distinct CDR3 sequences, approximately 30% of which are singletons. CDR1 is SGHTA and CDR2 is FQGTGA in the germline V gene. V was pared by 1 base and J by 4 bases, with 7 bases between. The CDR3 totals 13 residues. The sequence was collected from a man between 35 and 55 years old with non-small cell lung cancer. The chain combines TRBV7-3 with TRBJ1-1; D not certain. The sequenced sample was lung tumor tissue. The CDR3 bases are TGTGCCAGCAGCTTAATTTTCGGCACTGAAGCTTTCTTT. Translated, it gives CASSLIFGTEAFF.